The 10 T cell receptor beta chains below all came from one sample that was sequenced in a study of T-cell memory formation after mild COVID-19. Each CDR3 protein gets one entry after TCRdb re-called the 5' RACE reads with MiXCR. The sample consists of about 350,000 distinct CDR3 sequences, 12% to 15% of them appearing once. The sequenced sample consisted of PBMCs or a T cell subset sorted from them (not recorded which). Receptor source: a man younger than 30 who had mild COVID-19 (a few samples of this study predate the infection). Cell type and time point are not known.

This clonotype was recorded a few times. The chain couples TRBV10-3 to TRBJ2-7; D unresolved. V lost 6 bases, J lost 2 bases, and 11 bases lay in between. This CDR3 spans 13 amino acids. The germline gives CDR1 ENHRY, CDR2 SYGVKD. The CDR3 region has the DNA TGTGCCATCAGACCAGGTTCCGCCTACGAGCAGTACGTC. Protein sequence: CAIRPGSAYEQYV.

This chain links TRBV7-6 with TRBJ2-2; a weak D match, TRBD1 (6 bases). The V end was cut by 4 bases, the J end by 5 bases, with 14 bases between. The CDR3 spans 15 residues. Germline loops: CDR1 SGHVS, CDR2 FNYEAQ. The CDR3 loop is CASSWGPGVTGELFF. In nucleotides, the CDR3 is TGTGCCAGCAGCTGGGGGCCAGGGGTAACCGGGGAGCTGTTTTTT. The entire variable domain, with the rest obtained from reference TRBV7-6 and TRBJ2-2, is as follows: GAGVSQSPRYKVTKRGQDVALRCDPISGHVSLYWYRQALGQGPEFLTYFNYEAQQDKSGLPNDRFSAERPEGSISTLTIQRTEQRDSAMYRCASSWGPGVTGELFFGEGSRLTVL.

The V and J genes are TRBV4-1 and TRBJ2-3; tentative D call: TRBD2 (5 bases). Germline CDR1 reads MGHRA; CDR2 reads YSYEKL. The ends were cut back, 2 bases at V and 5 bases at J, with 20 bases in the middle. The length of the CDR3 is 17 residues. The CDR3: CASSQSPTRGTRDTQYF. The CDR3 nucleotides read TGCGCCAGCAGCCAATCCCCTACTAGAGGTACGCGAGATACGCAGTATTTT.

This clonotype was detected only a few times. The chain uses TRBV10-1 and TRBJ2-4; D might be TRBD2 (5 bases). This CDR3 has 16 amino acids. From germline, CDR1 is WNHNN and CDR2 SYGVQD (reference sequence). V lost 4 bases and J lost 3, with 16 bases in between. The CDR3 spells CASSAQPGWNKNIQYF. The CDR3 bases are TGCGCCAGCAGTGCCCAACCGGGGTGGAACAAAAACATTCAGTACTTC.

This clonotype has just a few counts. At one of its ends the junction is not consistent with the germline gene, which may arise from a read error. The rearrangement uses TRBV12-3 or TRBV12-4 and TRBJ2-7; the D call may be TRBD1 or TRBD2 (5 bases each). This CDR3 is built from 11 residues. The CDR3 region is CASSLGHRGDF. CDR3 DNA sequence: TGTGCCAGCAGTTTAGGGCATAGGGGAGACTTC.

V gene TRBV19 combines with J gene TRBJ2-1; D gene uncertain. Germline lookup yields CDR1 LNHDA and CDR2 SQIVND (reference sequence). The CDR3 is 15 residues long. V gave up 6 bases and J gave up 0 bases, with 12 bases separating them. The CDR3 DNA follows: TGTGCCAGTAGGATCGGTTCGAGCTCCTACAATGAGCAGTTCTTC. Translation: CASRIGSSSYNEQFF.

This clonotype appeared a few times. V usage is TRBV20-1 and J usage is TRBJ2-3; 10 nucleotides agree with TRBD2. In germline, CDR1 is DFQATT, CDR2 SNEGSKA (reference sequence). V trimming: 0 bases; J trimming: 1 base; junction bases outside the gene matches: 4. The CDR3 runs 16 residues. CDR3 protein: CSARDLAGDRTDTQYF. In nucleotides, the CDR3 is TGCAGTGCTAGAGATCTAGCGGGGGATCGCACAGATACGCAGTATTTT.

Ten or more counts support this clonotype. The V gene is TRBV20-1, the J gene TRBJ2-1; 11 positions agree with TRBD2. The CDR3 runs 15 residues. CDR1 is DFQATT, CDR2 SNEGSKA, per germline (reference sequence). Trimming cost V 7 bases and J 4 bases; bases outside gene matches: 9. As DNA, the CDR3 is TGCAGTGTTCCAACCACTAGCGGGGGATACAATGAGCAGTTCTTC. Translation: CSVPTTSGGYNEQFF.

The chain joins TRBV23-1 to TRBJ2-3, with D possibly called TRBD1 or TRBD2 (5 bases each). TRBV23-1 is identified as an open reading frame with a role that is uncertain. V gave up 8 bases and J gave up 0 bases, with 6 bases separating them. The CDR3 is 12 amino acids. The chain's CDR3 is CASWDSTDTQYF. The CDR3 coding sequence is TGCGCCAGCTGGGACAGCACAGATACGCAGTATTTT.

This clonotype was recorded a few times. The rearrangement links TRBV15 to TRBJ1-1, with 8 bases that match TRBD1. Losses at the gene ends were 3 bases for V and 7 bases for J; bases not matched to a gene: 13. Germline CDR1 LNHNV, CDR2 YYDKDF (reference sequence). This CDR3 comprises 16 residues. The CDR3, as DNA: TGTGCCACCAGCAGGGACAGGGCGGAATTCCTTAATGAAGCTTTCTTT. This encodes CATSRDRAEFLNEAFF.